The subject of this entry is one TCR beta chain. This clonotype was found many times. Its antigen is not yet known. The sample holds no much larger clone one base away, and base qualities are not on file. This entry belongs to a study of regulatory T cells in long-lasting Graves disease (dated by TCRdb to the early 2020s). In the study overall: Newly diagnosed Graves' disease patients had taken antithyroid drugs for less than 3 months. This study used TCR sequencing and RNA sequencing of peripheral blood to compare persistent Graves' disease patients against newly diagnosed Graves' disease patients. The study took place in China and was registered as a clinical trial. A total of around 33 samples underwent TCR sequencing, from some 13 patients with persistent Graves' disease and some 20 patients with newly diagnosed Graves' disease. What the research found in general, with its limitations: Compared with newly diagnosed patients, patients with persistent Graves' disease had lower TCR Shannon entropy and fewer highly expanded clones, which suggests clonal expansion. The authors acknowledged the small sample size as a limitation that may reduce accuracy. A larger number of public clonotypes was shared among persistent patients (around 3,000) than among newly diagnosed patients (approximately 1,000). Only peripheral blood was studied, because thyroid tissue, the primary lesion, was inaccessible. Only the TCR beta chain was sequenced and analyzed.

Sample time point, as interpreted from the label and publication: newly diagnosed GD, antithyroid drugs for less than 3 months. For both TCR sequencing and RNA sequencing, RNA was extracted from PBMCs in TRIzol. The diagnosis of Graves' disease was made according to American Thyroid Association guidelines. Patients were recruited from an endocrinology department in Xi'an, China. Each patient gave approximately 9.7 milliliters of peripheral blood, collected in an EDTA anticoagulant tube. PBMCs were isolated by Ficoll Paque Plus density gradient separation without further T cell sorting. An Agilent 2100 Bioanalyzer and agarose gel were used to check RNA quality, and a NanoDrop 2000 was used to measure RNA concentration. Libraries were made using multiplex PCR. Instrument used: Illumina HiSeq 4000. CDR3 regions were amplified by Arm-PCR with iRepertoire HTBI primers to construct TCR beta libraries. PCR products were gel purified before sequencing. Regarding the original processing steps: Across samples, about 63 TRBV and 14 TRBJ segments were identified and used for gene usage analysis of CDR3 amino acid clonotypes. COPE and FqMerger were used to merge the filtered high-quality paired reads into contigs. BLAST was used to align contigs to the IMGT TRBV, TRBD and TRBJ reference genes, and CDR3 was defined following IMGT. Highly expanded clones were defined as clonotypes with a frequency above 0.1%. Repertoire diversity was measured by Shannon entropy, and V-J evenness by the Gini coefficient. Clonotypes shared by more than one individual were considered public. Using fastp at Q25 and MiXCR, TCRdb reprocessed the public reads and kept productive beta chains. Entries are consolidated by CDR3 protein sequence, retaining the most common genes and DNA. These V and J calls originate from TCRdb's pipeline instead of the authors' own analysis. This sample lists a few hundred thousand distinct CDR3 sequences; about 19% were detected once. The top ten hold about 12% of the sample.

This same sample was also part of a study on T cells in Graves' hyperthyroidism and ophthalmopathy. The second study's authors report: Graves' hyperthyroidism was defined as stable when no progression to ophthalmopathy occurred over 18 months of follow-up. Hyperthyroidism patients were newly diagnosed, had a disease duration of under 2 months, and were aged 18 to 65 years. The study excluded patients with uncontrolled infections, other autoimmune diseases, pregnancy or lactation. Diagnoses were based on clinical symptoms, serum thyroxine and TRAb, thyroid ultrasound and orbital computed tomography. A first-round RT-PCR of the TCR CDR3 used the HTBI primer set with the Qiagen OneStep RT-PCR kit. Most expanded thyroid clonotypes (frequency above 0.001) were also found in blood, which suggests that blood repertoires may mirror thyroid immune responses. A 13 V-J signature model separated ophthalmopathy from stable hyperthyroidism, with about 90% sensitivity and approximately 81% specificity in cross-validation and 80%/75% in testing. In validation, the model predicted progression to ophthalmopathy a median of around 6.5 months before onset, with over 55% sensitivity and roughly 73% specificity. To identify distinguishing TCR V-J signatures, a discovery cohort of 100 patients was used, comprising some 45 with Graves' ophthalmopathy and 57 with stable Graves' hyperthyroidism. Whether ophthalmopathy could be predicted prospectively was tested in an independent validation cohort made up of 18 hyperthyroidism patients plus 17 patients who later progressed to ophthalmopathy. The 100 discovery patients were divided at random into training and test sets in a 7:3 ratio. The study also compared thyroid tissue and blood T-cell repertoires from 6 or 7 Graves' hyperthyroidism patients. After sampling, hyperthyroidism patients received methimazole starting at 30 mg daily, and ophthalmopathy patients received high-dose intravenous methylprednisolone. Libraries were constructed in a second round of multiplex PCR, after which size selection and purification were performed. The libraries were sequenced on an Illumina HiSeq2000 using paired-end 100 bp reads. SOAPnuke was used to process the raw data, with reads discarded if the reads contained adapters or uncalled bases, had a mean Phred below 15, or lacked an exact constant-primer or identifier match. COPE v1.2.5 was used to merge the high-quality paired reads, and each unique nucleotide sequence was defined as a clonotype. MiTCR v1.1 was used to align the clonotypes against IMGT TRBV, TRBD and TRBJ reference segments. The analysis was restricted to V-J combinations with a frequency above 0.0001, which together covered about 99% of the repertoires. The TCS score was defined as F50 (clonal expansion) divided by E x V (chaos), with BLOSUM62-based TCRdist calculated between CDR3 peptides within each V-J. Welch's t-statistics and random forest reduced roughly 540 V-J features to 10 to 15, which were used in a naive Bayes classifier (R e1071). Sample size was not statistically predetermined, and blinding of investigators to group allocation was not performed. TCR Vbeta CDR3 sequencing of approximately 140 peripheral blood samples (43 ophthalmopathy, roughly 74 hyperthyroidism and approximately 17 progressor patients) is reported in the paper.

The sample consisted of peripheral blood mononuclear cells (PBMCs), taken at new diagnosis, from a patient treated with antithyroid drugs. The TCR sequence derives from a woman in her 30s with Graves disease. Donor details come from another sample of the same person, matched by shared clones.

The CDR3 has the sequence CASSYEGAYEQYF. In nucleotides, the sequence is TGTGCCAGCAGTTATGAGGGGGCCTACGAGCAGTACTTC. The chain is made from TRBV6-5 and TRBJ2-7; TRBD1 is perhaps the D gene, given 6 matching bases. CDR1 MNHEY and CDR2 SVGAGI were looked up in the germline V gene. From cysteine to phenylalanine, the CDR3 is 13 amino acids long. Only CDR3 DNA remains: 39 bases, in frame from the first base. Trimming costs V 3 bases and J 2 bases, and their ends lie 8 bases apart.